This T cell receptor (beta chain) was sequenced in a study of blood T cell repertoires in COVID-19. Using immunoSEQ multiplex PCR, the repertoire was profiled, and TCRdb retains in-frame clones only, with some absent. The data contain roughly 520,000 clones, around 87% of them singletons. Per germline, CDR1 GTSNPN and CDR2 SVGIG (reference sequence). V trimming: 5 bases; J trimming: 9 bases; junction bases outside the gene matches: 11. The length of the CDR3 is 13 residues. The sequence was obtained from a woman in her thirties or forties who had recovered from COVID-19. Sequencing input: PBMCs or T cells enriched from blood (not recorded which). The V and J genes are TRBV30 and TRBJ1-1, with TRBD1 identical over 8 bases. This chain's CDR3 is CAWRSGQGGKAFF. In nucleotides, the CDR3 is TGTGCCTGGCGGAGCGGACAGGGTGGCAAAGCTTTCTTT.